This T cell receptor beta chain was captured by sequencing in a study of shared T cell receptors in the human thymus. In germline, CDR1 is MDHEN, CDR2 SYDVKM. Trimming took off 4 bases at V and 0 bases at J, with 12 bases between the two ends. The length of the CDR3 is 15 residues. Sequencing was performed with immunoSEQ multiplex PCR; in TCRdb, only in-frame clones are kept and a portion is missing. The sample lists 500,000 to 750,000 clones, 85% to 90% occurring once. These data were also reused for a study on human thymus T cells. That work adds: Thymus specimens were resections from corrective heart surgery. Thymic as well as blood repertoires seemed to favor certain V and J genes unevenly. Related studies found that unrelated individuals share highly overlapping thymic repertoires.

This chain connects TRBV28 to TRBJ1-1; weak D call: TRBD1 (5 bases). Sequencing was performed on thymocytes. This clonotype was obtained from a boy less than two years old with a congenital heart defect. The DNA of the CDR3 is TGTGCCAGCAGTTCTAGGCGGGGGGTGAACACTGAAGCTTTCTTT. It translates to CASSSRRGVNTEAFF.